One T cell receptor beta chain is described in this entry. This sample was taken from a study of T cell responses to AZD1222 COVID-19 vaccine. TCRdb's table, derived via immunoSEQ multiplex PCR, lists solely in-frame clones and lacks some. The table lists 150,000 to 200,000 clones, 90% of them singletons. Trimming shortened V by 2 bases and J by 5 bases, and 14 bases separated the two germline ends. Germline V lookup: CDR1 KGHSH, CDR2 LQKENI. The CDR3 loop spans 15 amino acids. The receptor was derived from an adult in good health. V usage is TRBV18 and J usage is TRBJ2-3; D may be TRBD2 (7 bases). The material was peripheral blood, obtained on day 0 of AZD1222 vaccination. The CDR3 is CASSPTRGPVDTQYF. Here the CDR3 DNA reads TGTGCCAGCTCACCAACGCGGGGGCCGGTAGATACGCAGTATTTT.